Given below is one TCR beta chain in context. In the original workflow: How many nucleated cells were present was estimated from reference gene primer amplification. Clones were read by immunoSEQ multiplex PCR, and TCRdb kept only the in-frame ones, dropping some. That table supplies the V and J calls and clone size; D and trimming were determined from the DNA. Among approximately 180,000 clones listed, approximately 83% were seen once. The source of the sample is a study of blood T cell repertoires in COVID-19. Study context: Sample material is recorded as cDNA or gDNA derived from T cells, B-cell-depleted T cells, or PBMCs.

The CDR3 is 15 residues long. The V gene end was trimmed by 5 bases and the J gene end by 5 bases; junction bases not matched to a gene: 10. Germline CDR1 and CDR2: SGHTA and FQGTGA. The V gene is TRBV7-3, the J gene TRBJ2-3, with TRBD1 matching over 7 bases. Specimen: peripheral blood. This sequence was found in a human donor with active or convalescent COVID-19. The donor label of this sample is uncertain. The CDR3 region has the DNA TGTGCCAGCAGCCGAACGGGACAGCTGGGAGATACGCAGTATTTT. This sequence encodes CASSRTGQLGDTQYF.